This T cell receptor (beta chain) was retrieved from a study of blood T cell repertoires in COVID-19. Study at large: COVID-19 samples collected from the United States, Italy and Spain covered acute and convalescent phases. PBMCs, B-cell-depleted T cells, or T cells provided the cDNA or gDNA that made up the material.

Trimming took 3 bases from V and 2 from J, leaving 13 bases between them. This CDR3 contains 15 residues. Per germline, CDR1 ENHRY and CDR2 SYGVKD. Original analysis: Estimation of nucleated cell counts relied on the amplification of reference gene primers. Measured with immunoSEQ multiplex PCR; TCRdb has only the in-frame clones, and not every one. The DNA gave D and trimming, while V, J and clone size come from that table. The profile shows roughly 26,000 clones, roughly 92% of them singletons. The sequenced sample was peripheral blood. This TCR was sampled from a human donor in a cohort sampled during active COVID-19. V gene TRBV10-3 combines with J gene TRBJ2-5; a weak D match, TRBD1 (5 bases). This CDR3 reads CAISDRVVGQETQYF. The CDR3 DNA sequence: TGTGCCATCAGTGACAGGGTTGTGGGGCAAGAGACCCAGTACTTC.